This is a list of T cell receptor beta chains from one sample in a study of Graves' ophthalmopathy and Graves' hyperthyroidism. TCRdb independently ran MiXCR on the multiplex PCR reads; one entry per CDR3 protein. The sample comprises 300,000 to 350,000 distinct CDR3 sequences, roughly 16% of which are singletons, and around 12% rests with the top ten. The sample taken for sequencing was peripheral blood. The receptors derive from an adult man with Graves' ophthalmopathy. Each CDR3 is given with its conserved first and last residue. A D gene is named only where the DNA matches it firmly. Clone size is shown for a subset of rows, as once, few, many or a class of expanded clone.

NA	NA	TRBJ1-2	TRBV7-6	TGTGCCAGCAGCCCGCATCGGGTATTAGGGGGCTACACCTTC	CASSPHRVLGGYTF
NA	NA	TRBJ2-5	TRBV7-8	TGTGCCAGCAGCCGAAGGGCGCTGGATGTACAGACCCAGTACTTC	CASSRRALDVQTQYF
many	TRBD2	TRBJ2-7	TRBV6-1	TGTGCCAGCAGCACCCCGGGGGGGGCTGGAGAGCAGTACTTC	CASSTPGGAGEQYF
many	TRBD1	TRBJ1-2	TRBV6-4	TGTGCCAGCACCAGGGGACAGCGGGAAAGGGATGGTCCGAACTATGGCTACACCTTC	CASTRGQRERDGPNYGYTF
NA	TRBD1	TRBJ2-4	TRBV6-2/TRBV6-3	TGTGCCAGCAGTTCAGACAGGGTTGTAGCCAAAAACATTCAGTACTTC	CASSSDRVVAKNIQYF
many	NA	TRBJ2-6	TRBV12-3/TRBV12-4	TGTGCCAGCAGTTCACGGGGGTTGCGGGGGGCCAACGTCCTGACTTTC	CASSSRGLRGANVLTF
many	TRBD1	TRBJ2-7	TRBV6-5	TGTGCCAGCAGTTACTCGAAGTGGCAGGGGGCTGGAGAGCAGTACTTC	CASSYSKWQGAGEQYF
many	NA	TRBJ1-1	TRBV24-1	TGTGCCACCAGTGATTTTAGAGCAGGGAGAGCTTTCTTT	CATSDFRAGRAFF
many	NA	TRBJ1-5	TRBV28	TGTGCCAGCAGTTGGACAGTCGGCAATCAGCCCCAGCATTTT	CASSWTVGNQPQHF
many	NA	TRBJ1-2	TRBV7-9	TGTGCCAGCAGGAGCGATTGGGACATCATCTCCGGCTACACCTTC	CASRSDWDIISGYTF
many	TRBD1	TRBJ2-5	TRBV29-1	TGCAGCGTTGAAGATTGGGGCGGGACAGGGAGAGAGACCCAGTACTTC	CSVEDWGGTGRETQYF
many	TRBD1	TRBJ1-2	TRBV5-1	TGCGCCAGCAGGCGGACAGGGGGCGCATATGGCTACACCTTC	CASRRTGGAYGYTF
many	NA	TRBJ2-7	TRBV11-2	TGTGCCAGCAGCCCCAAAGGGACCGCGATCTACGAGCAGTACTTC	CASSPKGTAIYEQYF
many	NA	TRBJ1-1	TRBV19	TGTGCCAGTAGCAACAGCCCGAACACTGAAGCTTTCTTT	CASSNSPNTEAFF
many	NA	TRBJ1-2	TRBV27	TGTGCCAGCAGTCCGACGGGAGGGCACTATGGCTACACCTTC	CASSPTGGHYGYTF
NA	NA	TRBJ1-1	TRBV12-3/TRBV12-4	TGTGCCAGCAGTTCGGCCAGGGTCACTGAAGCTTTCTTT	CASSSARVTEAFF
many	NA	TRBJ1-6	TRBV2	TGTGCCAGCACAAGGGGCAGGGTGAATTCACCCCTCCACTTT	CASTRGRVNSPLHF
many	TRBD1	TRBJ1-6	TRBV29-1	TGCAGCGCAGAAAGGTGGGACAGACCTAATTCACCCCTCCACTTT	CSAERWDRPNSPLHF
few	TRBD1	TRBJ1-6	TRBV30	TGTGCCTGGAGTGTAACAGGGGGCTCGCCCCTCCACTTT	CAWSVTGGSPLHF
many	NA	TRBJ1-2	TRBV6-1	TGTGCCAGCAGTGACAGGAGGGACTATGGCTACACCTTC	CASSDRRDYGYTF
NA	NA	TRBJ2-5	TRBV6-5	TGTGCCAGCAGGTTCTCCGGGAGACCAGAGACGCAGTACTTC	CASRFSGRPETQYF
many	NA	TRBJ2-6	TRBV11-2	TGTGCCAGCAGCTTAGGTCCGGGCTCTGGGGCCAACGTCCTGACTTTC	CASSLGPGSGANVLTF
many	NA	TRBJ1-6	TRBV27	TGTGCCAGCAGTACTTCCCCCTTCTCACCCCTCCACTTT	CASSTSPFSPLHF
many	NA	TRBJ2-5	TRBV11-2	TGTGCCAGCAGTCAAAACTTCGGCTTGAGGGAGACCCAGTACTTC	CASSQNFGLRETQYF
many	NA	TRBJ1-6	TRBV2	TGTGCCAGCGGCTTCAATTCACCCCTCCACTTT	CASGFNSPLHF
many	TRBD1	TRBJ2-5	TRBV5-1	TGCGCCAGCAGCCTGGGACAGGACCAAGAGACCCAGTACTTC	CASSLGQDQETQYF
many	NA	TRBJ2-2	TRBV24-1	TGTGCCACCAGTGGGGTCACCGGGGAGCTGTTTTTT	CATSGVTGELFF
many	TRBD1	TRBJ1-1	TRBV19	TGTGCCAGTAGTATACAGGGGGCCGGCACTGAAGCTTTCTTT	CASSIQGAGTEAFF
few	TRBD2	TRBJ2-4	TRBV11-2	TGTGCCAGCAGTGACAGGACTAGCGGGAGGGCCGGAAGCAAAAACATTCAGTACTTC	CASSDRTSGRAGSKNIQYF
many	NA	TRBJ2-7	TRBV19	TGTGCCAGTAGTATAACTGGTACCTCCTACGAGCAGTACTTC	CASSITGTSYEQYF
many	TRBD1	TRBJ2-7	TRBV5-5	TGTGCCAGCAGCTTGGAGGGACAGTATAACTACGAGCAGTACTTC	CASSLEGQYNYEQYF
many	NA	TRBJ1-1	TRBV6-5	TGTGCCAGCAATCGAGGGGGGTCGGACACTGAAGCTTTCTTT	CASNRGGSDTEAFF
NA	TRBD1	TRBJ2-7	TRBV5-1	TGCGCCAGCGGACTGGACAGGGGAGGCTACGAGCAGTACTTC	CASGLDRGGYEQYF
many	TRBD1	TRBJ1-1	TRBV6-5	TGTGCCAGCAGTTACGGACAGGGGGTTGTACGCGTCACTGAAGCTTTCTTT	CASSYGQGVVRVTEAFF
many	TRBD2	TRBJ2-1	TRBV7-2	TGTGCCAGCAGCGCCAGCGGGAGGACCCCTCATGAGCAGTTCTTC	CASSASGRTPHEQFF
NA	TRBD2	TRBJ2-5	TRBV12-3/TRBV12-4	TGTGCCAGCAGTTCTGAAGCGGGAGTAGGAGAGACCCAGTACTTC	CASSSEAGVGETQYF
many	NA	TRBJ2-5	TRBV11-1	TGTGCCAGCACCGCAGAGCCAGAAGAGACCCAGTACTTC	CASTAEPEETQYF
many	NA	TRBJ2-7	TRBV9	TGTGCCAGCAGCGTAGCCACAGGGTATGATTCCTACGAGCAGTACTTC	CASSVATGYDSYEQYF
many	TRBD2	TRBJ2-2	TRBV5-1	TGCGCCAGCAGCCAACGGACTAGCGGGAGGGCCACCGGGGAGCTGTTTTTT	CASSQRTSGRATGELFF
many	NA	TRBJ1-1	TRBV10-3	TGTGCCATCAGTGAGTCAGGGTTTGCTGAAGCTTTCTTT	CAISESGFAEAFF
many	TRBD1	TRBJ1-5	TRBV6-2/TRBV6-3	TGTGCCAGCAGAGGACAGGGCGTAGGGAATCAGCTCCAGCATTTT	CASRGQGVGNQLQHF
many	TRBD2	TRBJ2-2	TRBV11-1	TGTGCCAGCAGCCACGAGCGGGGGCCTAACACCGGGGAGCTGTTTTTT	CASSHERGPNTGELFF
many	NA	TRBJ1-6	TRBV27	TGTGCCAGCAGTTTGGGCGGTGGGTTGGGATCACCCCTCCACTTT	CASSLGGGLGSPLHF
few	TRBD2	TRBJ2-7	TRBV20-1	TGCAGTGCTAGAGATCTGCTCGGGGGGGGTTACGAGCAGTACTTC	CSARDLLGGGYEQYF
many	NA	TRBJ2-7	TRBV5-1	TGCGCCAGCAGCTTTACGGGGGCCCCCTACGAGCAGTACTTC	CASSFTGAPYEQYF
many	NA	TRBJ2-7	TRBV20-1	TGCAGTGCTAGAGATCCTGGGGGCGATATGGTCGAGCAGTACTTC	CSARDPGGDMVEQYF
few	TRBD2	TRBJ2-2	TRBV28	TGTGCCAGCAGTTTAGTCTCGAGCGGGGGCACCGGGGAGCTGTTTTTT	CASSLVSSGGTGELFF
many	TRBD1	TRBJ2-5	TRBV5-1	TGCGCCAGCAGCTTGCCAGGGGGCTGGGAGACCCAGTACTTC	CASSLPGGWETQYF
many	TRBD2	TRBJ2-5	TRBV5-4	TGTGCCAGCAGTCCTTGGACTAGCGGGGGGAGGGAGACCCAGTACTTC	CASSPWTSGGRETQYF
many	NA	TRBJ2-7	TRBV12-3/TRBV12-4	TGTGCCAGCAGTTTCTTGTCCGGGTTCGACGAGCAGTACTTC	CASSFLSGFDEQYF